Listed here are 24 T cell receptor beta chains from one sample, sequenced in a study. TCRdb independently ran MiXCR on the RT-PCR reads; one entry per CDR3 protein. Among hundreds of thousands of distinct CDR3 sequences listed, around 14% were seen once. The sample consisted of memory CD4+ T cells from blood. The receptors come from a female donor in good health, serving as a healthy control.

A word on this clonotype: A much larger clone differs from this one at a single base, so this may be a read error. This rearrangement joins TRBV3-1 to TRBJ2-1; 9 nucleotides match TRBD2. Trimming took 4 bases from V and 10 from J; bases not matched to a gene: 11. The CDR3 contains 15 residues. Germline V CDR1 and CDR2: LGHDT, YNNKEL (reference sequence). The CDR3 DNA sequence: TGTGCCAGCAGCCTAGGGCGGCCTAGCGGGAACGAGCAGTTCTTC. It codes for CASSLGRPSGNEQFF.

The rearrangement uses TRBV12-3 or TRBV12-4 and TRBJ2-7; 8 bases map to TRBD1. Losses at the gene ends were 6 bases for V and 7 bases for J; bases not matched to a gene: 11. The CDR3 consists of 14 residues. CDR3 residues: CASRIGTGSKEQYF. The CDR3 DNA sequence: TGTGCCAGCAGGATCGGGACAGGCTCAAAGGAGCAGTACTTC.

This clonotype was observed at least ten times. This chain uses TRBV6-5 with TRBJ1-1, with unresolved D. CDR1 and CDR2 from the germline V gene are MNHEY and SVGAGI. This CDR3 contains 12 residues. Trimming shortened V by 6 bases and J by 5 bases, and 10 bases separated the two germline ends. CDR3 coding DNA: TGTGCCAGCAGATCCCCGGGGACTGAAGCTTTCTTT. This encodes CASRSPGTEAFF.

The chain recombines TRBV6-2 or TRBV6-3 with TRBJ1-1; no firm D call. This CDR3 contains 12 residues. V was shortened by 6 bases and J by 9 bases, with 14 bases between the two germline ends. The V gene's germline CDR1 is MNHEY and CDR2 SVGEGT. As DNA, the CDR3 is TGTGCCAGCAGGTATCCCTCTTTTCAAGCTTTCTTT. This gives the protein CASRYPSFQAFF.

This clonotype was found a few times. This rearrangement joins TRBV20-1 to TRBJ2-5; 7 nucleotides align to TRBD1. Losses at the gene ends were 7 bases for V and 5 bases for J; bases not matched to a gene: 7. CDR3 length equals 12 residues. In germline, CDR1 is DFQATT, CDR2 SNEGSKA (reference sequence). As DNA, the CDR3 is TGCAGTGTCGAGACAGGGCGCGAGACCCAGTACTTC. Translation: CSVETGRETQYF.

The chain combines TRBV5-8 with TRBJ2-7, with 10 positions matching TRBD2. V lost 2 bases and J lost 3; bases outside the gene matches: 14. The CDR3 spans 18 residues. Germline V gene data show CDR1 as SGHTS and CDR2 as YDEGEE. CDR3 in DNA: TGTGCCAGCAGCTTTTTATATGATTGGACTAGCGGTCTCTACGAGCAGTACTTC. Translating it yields CASSFLYDWTSGLYEQYF. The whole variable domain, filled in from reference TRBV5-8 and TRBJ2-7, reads EAGVTQSPTHLIKTRGQQATLRCSPISGHTSVYWYQQALGLGLQFLLWYDEGEERNRGNFPPRFSGRQFPNYSSELNVNALELEDSALYLCASSFLYDWTSGLYEQYFGPGTRLTVT.

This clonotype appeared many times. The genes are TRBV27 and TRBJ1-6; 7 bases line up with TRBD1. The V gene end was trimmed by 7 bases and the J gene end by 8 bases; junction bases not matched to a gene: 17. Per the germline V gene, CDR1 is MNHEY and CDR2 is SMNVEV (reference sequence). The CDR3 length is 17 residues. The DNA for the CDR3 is TGTGCCAGCACAACTATCAACCACAGGGGTGTTGATTCACCCCTCCACTTT. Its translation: CASTTINHRGVDSPLHF.

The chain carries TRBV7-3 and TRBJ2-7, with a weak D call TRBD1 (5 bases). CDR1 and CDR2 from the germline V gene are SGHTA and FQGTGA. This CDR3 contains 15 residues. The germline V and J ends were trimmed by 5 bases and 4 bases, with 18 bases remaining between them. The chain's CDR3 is CASSLSIGKGYEQYF. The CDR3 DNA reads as TGTGCCAGCAGCCTGTCGATAGGGAAGGGGTACGAGCAGTACTTC.

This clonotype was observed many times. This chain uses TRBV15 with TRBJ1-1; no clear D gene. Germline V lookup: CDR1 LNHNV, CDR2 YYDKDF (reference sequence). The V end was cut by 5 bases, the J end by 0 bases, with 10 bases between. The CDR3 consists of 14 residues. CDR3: CATSPEFLNTEAFF. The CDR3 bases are TGTGCCACCAGCCCGGAGTTCTTGAACACTGAAGCTTTCTTT.

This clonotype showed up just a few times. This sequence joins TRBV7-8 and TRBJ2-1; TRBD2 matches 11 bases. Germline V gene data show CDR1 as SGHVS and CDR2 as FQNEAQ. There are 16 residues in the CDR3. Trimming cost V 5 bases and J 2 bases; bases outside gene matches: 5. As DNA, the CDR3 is TGTGCCAGCAGCCTGGGACTAGCGGCTACCTACAATGAGCAGTTCTTC. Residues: CASSLGLAATYNEQFF.

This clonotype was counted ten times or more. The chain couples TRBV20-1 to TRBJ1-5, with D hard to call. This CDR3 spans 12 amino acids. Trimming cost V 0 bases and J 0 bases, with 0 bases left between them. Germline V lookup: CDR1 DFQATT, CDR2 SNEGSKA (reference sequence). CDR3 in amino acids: CSARDSNQPQHF. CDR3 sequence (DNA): TGCAGTGCTAGAGATAGCAATCAGCCCCAGCATTTT.

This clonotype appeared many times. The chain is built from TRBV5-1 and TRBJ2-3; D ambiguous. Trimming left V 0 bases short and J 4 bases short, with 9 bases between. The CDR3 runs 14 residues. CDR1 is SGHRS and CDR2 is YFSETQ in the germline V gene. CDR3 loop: CASSLASGADTQYF. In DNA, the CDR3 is TGCGCCAGCAGCTTGGCCTCTGGCGCAGATACGCAGTATTTT.

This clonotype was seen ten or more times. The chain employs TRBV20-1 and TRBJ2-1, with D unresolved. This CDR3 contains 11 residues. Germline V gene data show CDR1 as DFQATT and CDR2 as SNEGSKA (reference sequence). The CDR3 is CSVERYNEQFF. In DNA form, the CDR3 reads TGCAGCGTTGAAAGGTACAATGAGCAGTTCTTC.

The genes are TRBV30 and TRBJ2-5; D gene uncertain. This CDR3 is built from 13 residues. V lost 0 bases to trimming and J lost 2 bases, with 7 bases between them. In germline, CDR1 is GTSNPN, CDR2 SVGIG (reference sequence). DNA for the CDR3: TGTGCCTGGAGTGTCGGATGGCAAGAGACCCAGTACTTC. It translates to CAWSVGWQETQYF.

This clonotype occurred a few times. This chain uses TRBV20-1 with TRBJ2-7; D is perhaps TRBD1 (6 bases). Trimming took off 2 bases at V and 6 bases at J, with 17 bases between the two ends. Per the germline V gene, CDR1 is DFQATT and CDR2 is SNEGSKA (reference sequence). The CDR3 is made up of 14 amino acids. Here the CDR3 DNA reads TGCAGTGCTAGACGTGAATGGGGGCAGGGCGAGCAGTACTTC. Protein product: CSARREWGQGEQYF.

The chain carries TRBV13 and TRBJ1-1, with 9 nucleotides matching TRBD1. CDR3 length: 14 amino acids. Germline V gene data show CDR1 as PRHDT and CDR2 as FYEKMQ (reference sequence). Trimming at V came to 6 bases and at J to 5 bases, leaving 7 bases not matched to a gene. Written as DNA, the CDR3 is TGTGCCAGCAGGCTTCGGACAGGGGAAACTGAAGCTTTCTTT. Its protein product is CASRLRTGETEAFF.

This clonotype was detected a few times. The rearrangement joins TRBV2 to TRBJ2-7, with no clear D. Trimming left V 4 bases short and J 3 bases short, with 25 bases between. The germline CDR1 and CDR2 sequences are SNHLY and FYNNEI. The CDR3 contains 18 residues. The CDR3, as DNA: TGTGCCAGCAGTGTCGCCGTTATTCACGGGCGAAATGTCTACGAGCAGTACTTC. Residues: CASSVAVIHGRNVYEQYF.

The CDR3 loop reads CASSWTSAEQETQYF. For the CDR3, the DNA is TGTGCCAGCAGTTGGACTAGCGCCGAACAAGAGACCCAGTACTTC. The chain is built from TRBV12-3 or TRBV12-4 and TRBJ2-5; 9 bases match TRBD2. The junction had 5 bases not matched to a gene; V was cut back by 4 bases and J by 2 bases. The CDR3 sequence is 15 residues long.

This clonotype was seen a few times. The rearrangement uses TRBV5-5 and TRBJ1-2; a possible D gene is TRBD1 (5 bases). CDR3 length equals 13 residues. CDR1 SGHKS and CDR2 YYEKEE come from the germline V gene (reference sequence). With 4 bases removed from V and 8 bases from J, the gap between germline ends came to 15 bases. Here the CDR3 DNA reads TGTGCCAGCAGCCAACATTGGGGGAACGGCTACACCTTC. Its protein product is CASSQHWGNGYTF.

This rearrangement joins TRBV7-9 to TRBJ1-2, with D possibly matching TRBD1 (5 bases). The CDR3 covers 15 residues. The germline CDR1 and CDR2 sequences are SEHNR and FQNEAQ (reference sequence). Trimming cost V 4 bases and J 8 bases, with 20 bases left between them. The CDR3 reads CASSSETPGLRGYTF. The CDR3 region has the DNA TGTGCCAGCAGCTCCGAAACACCAGGGCTCCGGGGCTACACCTTC.

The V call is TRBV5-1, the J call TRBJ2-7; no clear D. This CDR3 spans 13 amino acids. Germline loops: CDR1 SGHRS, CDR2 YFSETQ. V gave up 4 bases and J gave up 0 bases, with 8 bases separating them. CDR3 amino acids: CASSPTFSYEQYF. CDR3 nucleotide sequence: TGCGCCAGCAGCCCGACTTTCTCCTACGAGCAGTACTTC.

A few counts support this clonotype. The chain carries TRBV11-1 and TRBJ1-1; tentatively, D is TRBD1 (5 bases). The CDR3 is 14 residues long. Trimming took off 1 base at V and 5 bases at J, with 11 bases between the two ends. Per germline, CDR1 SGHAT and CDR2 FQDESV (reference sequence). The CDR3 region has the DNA TGTGCCAGCAGCTTAGAGGGGATCGGAACTGAAGCTTTCTTT. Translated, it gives CASSLEGIGTEAFF. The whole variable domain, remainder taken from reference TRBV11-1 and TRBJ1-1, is EAEVAQSPRYKITEKSQAVAFWCDPISGHATLYWYRQILGQGPELLVQFQDESVVDDSQLPKDRFSAERLKGVDSTLKIQPAELGDSAMYLCASSLEGIGTEAFFGQGTRLTVV.

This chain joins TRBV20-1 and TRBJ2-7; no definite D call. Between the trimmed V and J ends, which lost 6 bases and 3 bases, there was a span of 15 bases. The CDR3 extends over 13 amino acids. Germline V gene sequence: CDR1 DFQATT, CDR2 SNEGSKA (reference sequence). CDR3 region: CSAPSFMSYEQYF. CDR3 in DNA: TGCAGTGCCCCAAGCTTTATGAGCTACGAGCAGTACTTC.

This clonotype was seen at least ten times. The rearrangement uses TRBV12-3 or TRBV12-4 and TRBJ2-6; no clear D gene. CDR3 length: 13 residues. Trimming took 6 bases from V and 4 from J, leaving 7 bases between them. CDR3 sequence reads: CASSYVGANVLTF. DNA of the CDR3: TGTGCCAGCAGCTACGTAGGGGCCAACGTCCTGACTTTC.